This entry lists 5 T cell receptor beta chains sequenced from one sample in a study of CD8 T cells in Susac syndrome. Random hexamers primed reverse transcription of about 0.5 to 1 ug RNA. TCRdb re-called the immunoSEQ multiplex PCR reads with MiXCR, one entry per CDR3 protein. The data contain about 250,000 distinct CDR3 sequences, 80% to 95% of them singletons. The sequencing input was CD4+ T cells from PBMCs. The receptors stem from a human donor with multiple sclerosis.

The chain employs TRBV10-3 and TRBJ1-1; D is perhaps TRBD1 (5 bases). There are 14 residues in the CDR3. From germline, CDR1 is ENHRY and CDR2 SYGVKD. V gave up 6 bases and J gave up 1 base, with 12 bases separating them. The CDR3 DNA is TGTGCCATCAGGGGGGGACGCGAGAACACTGAAGCTTTCTTT. Translated: CAIRGGRENTEAFF.

This clonotype came up once. The J gene is TRBJ2-3, the V gene TRBV7-9; D remains ambiguous. This CDR3 comprises 13 residues. Trimming shortened V by 3 bases and J by 2 bases, and 6 bases separated the two germline ends. Germline lookup yields CDR1 SEHNR and CDR2 FQNEAQ (reference sequence). CDR3 region: CASSFLTTDTQYF. The CDR3 region has the DNA TGTGCCAGCAGCTTCCTTACCACAGATACGCAGTATTTT.

J is TRBJ2-5 and V is TRBV12-3 or TRBV12-4, with a tentative D call TRBD2 (6 bases). This CDR3 contains 15 residues. V was trimmed by 5 bases and J by 2 bases, leaving 15 bases between them. The CDR3 DNA reads as TGTGCCAGCAGTGCTACCGGGACTGATCAAGAGACCCAGTACTTC. Protein product: CASSATGTDQETQYF.

The chain carries TRBV27 and TRBJ1-6; 12 nucleotides align to TRBD1. In germline, CDR1 is MNHEY, CDR2 SMNVEV (reference sequence). With 0 bases clipped from V and 9 bases from J, the junction kept 6 bases outside the gene matches. This CDR3 comprises 17 residues. CDR3 nucleotides: TGTGCCAGCAGTTTATCGATCGGGACAGGGGGCGGTTCACCCCTCCACTTT. Protein sequence: CASSLSIGTGGGSPLHF.

V usage is TRBV6-5 and J usage is TRBJ1-2, with D possibly TRBD1 on 6 matching bases. CDR3 length: 20 residues. CDR1 MNHEY and CDR2 SVGAGI come from the germline V gene. V was shortened by 0 bases and J by 4 bases, with 27 bases between the two germline ends. CDR3 residues: CASSYSVSPFRIGGVYGYTF. The CDR3 DNA reads as TGTGCCAGCAGTTACTCGGTTTCCCCTTTCCGAATCGGGGGCGTCTATGGCTACACCTTC.